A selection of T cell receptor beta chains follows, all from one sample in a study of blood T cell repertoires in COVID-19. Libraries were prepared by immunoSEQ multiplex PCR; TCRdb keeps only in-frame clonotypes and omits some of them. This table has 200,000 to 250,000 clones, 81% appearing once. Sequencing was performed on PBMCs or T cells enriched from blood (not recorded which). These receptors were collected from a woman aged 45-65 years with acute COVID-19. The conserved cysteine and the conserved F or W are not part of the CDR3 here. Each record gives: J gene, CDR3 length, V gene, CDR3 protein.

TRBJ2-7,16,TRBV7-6,ASSLATTAGTGTYEQY
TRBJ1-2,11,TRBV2,ASSGQQGFGYT
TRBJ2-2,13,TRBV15,ATSRILGPTGELF
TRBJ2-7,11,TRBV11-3,ASTRTPSYEQY
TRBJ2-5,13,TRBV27,ASSLGAGFLETQY
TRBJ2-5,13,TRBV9,ASSVGGGSRETQY
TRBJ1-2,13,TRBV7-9,ASSLYDNSNYGYT
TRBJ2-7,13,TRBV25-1,ASSEYGTGLYEQY
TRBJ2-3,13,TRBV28,ASSGDRGITDTQY
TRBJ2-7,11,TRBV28,ASSLMAGVEQY
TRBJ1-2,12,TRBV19,ASSIMEGRDGYT
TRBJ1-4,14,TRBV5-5,ASSTLGRGLNEKLF
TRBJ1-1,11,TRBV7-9,ASSRNTNTEAF
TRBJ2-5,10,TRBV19,ASRGGLETQY
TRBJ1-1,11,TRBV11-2,ASSLDEATEAF
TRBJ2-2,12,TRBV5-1,ASSITANTGELF
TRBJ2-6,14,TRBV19,ASSMFQGTGANVLT
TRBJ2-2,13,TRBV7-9,ASMWGLALTGELF
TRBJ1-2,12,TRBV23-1,ASSQRGSGYGYT
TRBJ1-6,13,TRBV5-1,ASRPWTGGGSPLH
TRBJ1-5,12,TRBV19,ASSLTGSNQPQH
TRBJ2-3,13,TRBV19,ASSPLAGVTDTQY
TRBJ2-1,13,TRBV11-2,ASSLAPSSYNEQF
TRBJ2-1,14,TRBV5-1,ASSLGGLAAVNEQF
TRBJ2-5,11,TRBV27,ASSLYGEGTQY
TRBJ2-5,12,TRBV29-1,SGGRGLMGETQY
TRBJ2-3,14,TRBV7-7,ASSLGLTSGGHTQY
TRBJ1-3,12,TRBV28,ASTVARAGNTIY
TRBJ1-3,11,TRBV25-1,ASSRGSGNTIY
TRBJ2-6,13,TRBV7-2,ASSAGHSGANVLT